The clone carrying this T cell receptor beta chain has a handful of counts. Its antigen is currently unknown. Samples had at least 6.5 million PBMCs isolated from them. This sample was taken from a study of blood T cells in healthy people across ages. General study findings and limits: Using unsorted PBMCs precluded a conclusive naive versus antigen-experienced comparison. Strong correlation linked observed beta diversity and percent naive T cells.

V lost 0 bases, J lost 5 bases, and 17 bases stayed unmatched. The CDR3 totals 19 residues. CDR1 and CDR2 (germline): LGHNA, YSLEER. Combining a sample-barcoded 5' primer with a J-beta primer mix, a second PCR ran for about 6 to 11 cycles. With 12 random nucleotides, a template-switch adaptor tagged each individual cDNA molecule. In TCRdb, the 5' RACE reads were re-called with MiXCR into one record per CDR3 protein. The sample yields roughly 900,000 distinct CDR3 sequences, roughly 48% seen once. The sample comprised blood. The chain couples TRBV4-3 to TRBJ2-7; 9 nucleotides match TRBD2. This clonotype was obtained from a man aged 25 to 45 in good health. DNA for the CDR3: TGCGCCAGCAGCCAAGACGCCCCCCTTAGCGGGGGTTTCGTGGACGAGCAGTACTTC. Translated: CASSQDAPLSGGFVDEQYF.